These 3 T cell receptor beta chains were all obtained from the same sample, sequenced in a study of blood T cell repertoires in COVID-19. Data came from immunoSEQ multiplex PCR; TCRdb stores just in-frame clones and leaves some out. The profile shows 100,000 to 130,000 clones, less than 75% of them singletons. The sequenced sample consisted of peripheral blood. The receptors stem from a woman aged 35 to 49 with acute or convalescent COVID-19.

This clone was seen a handful of times. The rearrangement uses TRBV28 and TRBJ2-7; possible D gene TRBD2, 6 bases. In germline, CDR1 is MDHEN, CDR2 SYDVKM. The CDR3 runs to 14 residues. The V and J ends lost 6 bases and 2 bases respectively, with 14 bases between them. The CDR3 region has the DNA TGTGCCAGCAGACTGCGGGACGGAACCTACGAGCAGTACTTC. Translating it yields CASRLRDGTYEQYF.

This clone was counted a few times. The chain couples TRBV28 to TRBJ1-2; TRBD1 aligns across 10 bases. V lost 5 bases to trimming and J lost 10 bases; unmatched junction nucleotides: 10. Germline lookup yields CDR1 MDHEN and CDR2 SYDVKM. CDR3 size: 14 residues. DNA for the CDR3: TGTGCCAGCAGTACCGGGACAGGGGCTAAAATCTACACCTTC. Amino acids: CASSTGTGAKIYTF.

The J gene is TRBJ1-2, the V gene TRBV3-1 (or the pseudogene TRBV3-2), with unresolved D. Germline loops: CDR1 LGHDT, CDR2 YNNKEL (reference sequence). The CDR3 loop spans 14 amino acids. Trimming shortened V by 1 base and J by 8 bases, and 14 bases separated the two germline ends. CDR3 in DNA: TGTGCCAGCAGCCAAGTCCGTGAGGGCGGAGGCTACACCTTC. This translates into CASSQVREGGGYTF.